One T cell receptor beta chain is described in this entry. Libraries were prepared by immunoSEQ multiplex PCR; TCRdb keeps only in-frame clonotypes and omits some of them. The repertoire holds 450,000 or so clones, with about 90% as singletons. V shed 4 bases and J shed 8 bases, with 12 bases lying between them. CDR3 length: 13 residues. The germline V gene encodes CDR1 LGHDT and CDR2 YNNKEL (reference sequence). The data were obtained in a study of blood T cell repertoires in COVID-19. The TCR comes from a man between 18 and 29 years old who had recovered from COVID-19. Sequencing was done on a sample of PBMCs or T cells enriched from blood (not recorded which). The chain employs TRBV3-1 (or the pseudogene TRBV3-2) and TRBJ2-1, with a weak D call TRBD1 (5 bases). The CDR3 here is CASSRQGAHEQFF. The CDR3 DNA reads as TGTGCCAGCAGCCGACAAGGGGCCCATGAGCAGTTCTTC.